The 6 T cell receptor beta chains in this list originate from one sample, sequenced in a study of blood T cell repertoires in COVID-19. Assay used: immunoSEQ multiplex PCR; TCRdb lists only in-frame clones, some missing. The sample yields approximately 380,000 clones, roughly 90% seen once. The sequenced material came from PBMCs or T cells enriched from blood (not recorded which). The receptors come from a woman aged 35 to 49 who had been exposed to COVID-19.

V is TRBV7-8 and J is TRBJ1-2, with a tentative D call TRBD1 (5 bases). Germline V CDR1 and CDR2: SGHVS, FQNEAQ. V was clipped by 4 bases and J by 4 bases, with 25 bases between them. The CDR3 extends over 18 amino acids. CDR3 amino acids: CASSSVRTGGAVLYGYTF. CDR3 DNA sequence: TGTGCCAGCAGCTCAGTACGGACGGGGGGAGCGGTCCTCTATGGCTACACCTTC.

Concerning this clone itself: Other DNA sequences in this specimen translate into the identical CDR3. Here the CDR3 reads CAWSRQDNQPQHF. The CDR3 nucleotides are TGTGCCTGGAGTCGGCAGGACAATCAGCCCCAGCATTTT. The chain is built from TRBV30 and TRBJ1-5; D is ambiguous. The germline V and J ends were trimmed by 2 bases and 3 bases, with 8 bases remaining between them. Looked up from germline, CDR1 is GTSNPN and CDR2 is SVGIG (reference sequence). This CDR3 has 13 amino acids.

V gene TRBV9 combines with J gene TRBJ2-1; 8 nucleotides match TRBD2. The CDR3 contains 16 residues. CDR1 SGDLS and CDR2 YYNGEE come from the germline V gene. Trimming removed 0 bases from V and 0 bases from J; junction bases left unmatched: 2. The CDR3 region is CASSVGSGGSYNEQFF. Here the CDR3 DNA reads TGTGCCAGCAGCGTAGGGAGCGGGGGCTCCTACAATGAGCAGTTCTTC. Looking up the rest from reference TRBV9 and TRBJ2-1 gives the full variable domain: DSGVTQTPKHLITATGQRVTLRCSPRSGDLSVYWYQQSLDQGLQFLIQYYNGEERAKGNILERFSAQQFPDLHSELNLSSLELGDSALYFCASSVGSGGSYNEQFFGPGTRLTVL.

The V gene is TRBV18, the J gene TRBJ1-1; D gene unclear. The CDR3 spans 12 residues. V lost 5 bases to trimming and J lost 0 bases, with 4 bases between them. CDR1 KGHSH and CDR2 LQKENI come from the germline V gene. The CDR3 nucleotides read TGTGCCAGCTCAGAGGTGAACACTGAAGCTTTCTTT. It encodes CASSEVNTEAFF.

The sample holds one count of this clone. The genes are TRBV7-9 and TRBJ1-4, with 10 bases fitting TRBD1. The CDR3 runs to 19 residues. V dropped 2 bases and J dropped 6; count of bases not matched to a gene: 15. The germline CDR1 and CDR2 sequences are SEHNR and FQNEAQ (reference sequence). This CDR3 is CASSLYGSGGTGVYEKLFF. In DNA form, the CDR3 reads TGTGCCAGCAGCTTATATGGGTCAGGCGGGACAGGGGTTTATGAAAAACTGTTTTTT.

The chain recombines TRBV7-2 with TRBJ1-2; TRBD1 agrees at 10 bases. In germline, CDR1 is SGHTA, CDR2 FQGNSA. V dropped 6 bases and J dropped 7; count of bases not matched to a gene: 11. There are 15 residues in the CDR3. The CDR3 coding sequence is TGTGCCAGCAGGCCCGGGACAGGGGTGTCTGGTGGCTACACCTTC. This gives the protein CASRPGTGVSGGYTF.